Listed here are 21 T cell receptor beta chains from one sample, sequenced in a study of blood T cell repertoires in COVID-19. Assay used: immunoSEQ multiplex PCR; TCRdb lists only in-frame clones, some missing. Of 110,000 to 150,000 clones in the sample, about 87% are singletons; the top ten hold roughly 5.4%. Sequencing input: peripheral blood. The receptors here all came from a human donor in a cohort sampled during active COVID-19.

The V gene is TRBV18, the J gene TRBJ1-1; 7 bases are shared with TRBD1. With V trimmed by 6 bases and J by 3 bases, 10 bases remained unmatched. Germline CDR1 reads KGHSH; CDR2 reads LQKENI. The length of the CDR3 is 15 residues. The CDR3 region is CASSERDSGYTEAFF. DNA of the CDR3: TGTGCCAGCTCCGAACGGGACAGTGGATACACTGAAGCTTTCTTT.

The chain has TRBV5-1 and TRBJ2-1; 8 bases are shared with TRBD2. The CDR3 is 17 residues long. The germline CDR1 and CDR2 sequences are SGHRS and YFSETQ. Trimming removed 0 bases from V and 8 bases from J; junction bases left unmatched: 13. The CDR3 sequence is CASSLAGYSGGTHEQFF. The CDR3 nucleotides are TGCGCCAGCAGCTTGGCAGGGTACAGCGGGGGTACGCATGAGCAGTTCTTC. Full variable domain (outside the CDR3, taken from reference TRBV5-1 and TRBJ2-1): KAGVTQTPRYLIKTRGQQVTLSCSPISGHRSVSWYQQTPGQGLQFLFEYFSETQRNKGNFPGRFSGRQFSNSRSEMNVSTLELGDSALYLCASSLAGYSGGTHEQFFGPGTRLTVL.

This rearrangement joins TRBV10-2 to TRBJ2-5, with TRBD2 identical over 9 bases. J lost 4 bases, V lost 6 bases, and 12 bases had no gene match. Germline CDR1 WSHSY, CDR2 SAAADI. The CDR3 is 16 residues long. The CDR3 nucleotides read TGCGCCAGCAGCCACGGTCCTGGACTAGCGTTAGAGACCCAGTACTTC. Protein sequence: CASSHGPGLALETQYF.

CDR3 in DNA: TGTGCCAGCACTGCTAGGCAGACCTCCTACGAGCAGTACTTC. Its protein product is CASTARQTSYEQYF. The chain links TRBV2 to TRBJ2-7; D is unclear. Germline V gives CDR1 SNHLY, CDR2 FYNNEI. V was pared by 7 bases and J by 0 bases, with 13 bases between. The CDR3 contains 14 residues.

This clone showed up just once. J is TRBJ1-2 and V is TRBV11-2, with 9 bases that match TRBD1. This CDR3 has 15 amino acids. Germline CDR1 is SGHAT and CDR2 is FQNNGV. The junction had 8 bases not matched to a gene; V was cut back by 1 base and J by 8 bases. In DNA form, the CDR3 reads TGTGCCAGCAGCTTAGCCCGGGGACAGGGCGGAGGCTACACCTTC. Translation gives CASSLARGQGGGYTF.

The chain carries TRBV7-9 and TRBJ2-7, with a tentative D call TRBD2 (5 bases). Germline V lookup: CDR1 SEHNR, CDR2 FQNEAQ (reference sequence). There are 14 residues in the CDR3. Trimming took off 0 bases at V and 6 bases at J, with 12 bases between the two ends. In DNA form, the CDR3 reads TGTGCCAGCAGCTTAGCTGGGGTGGAGGCCGAGCAGTACTTC. Translation: CASSLAGVEAEQYF.

V and J are TRBV7-9 and TRBJ1-1; unclear D gene. Germline V lookup: CDR1 SEHNR, CDR2 FQNEAQ (reference sequence). The CDR3 loop spans 13 amino acids. The V gene lost 3 bases and the J gene lost 3 bases, with 8 bases spanning the gap. The CDR3 DNA sequence: TGTGCCAGCAGCTTGTTTTCGGACACTGAAGCTTTCTTT. The encoded protein is CASSLFSDTEAFF.

The chain has TRBV11-1 and TRBJ2-3, with D perhaps TRBD2 (5 bases). Germline-derived CDR1 and CDR2 are SGHAT and FQDESV (reference sequence). The CDR3 extends over 14 amino acids. V was clipped by 3 bases and J by 1 base, with 8 bases between them. This chain's CDR3 is CASSFYGGTDTQYF. DNA of the CDR3: TGTGCCAGCAGCTTCTACGGGGGCACAGATACGCAGTATTTT.

V usage is TRBV6-2 or TRBV6-3 and J usage is TRBJ2-3, with TRBD2 identical over 8 bases. Germline CDR1 reads MNHEY; CDR2 reads SVGEGT. The CDR3 has 15 amino acids. With 0 bases clipped from V and 1 base from J, the junction kept 0 bases outside the gene matches. CDR3 sequence reads: CASSYSSGGTDTQYF. DNA for the CDR3: TGTGCCAGCAGTTACTCTAGCGGGGGCACAGATACGCAGTATTTT.

The chain recombines TRBV18 with TRBJ2-1, with TRBD2 identical over 7 bases. With V trimmed by 3 bases and J by 6 bases, 11 bases remained unmatched. CDR3 length: 16 amino acids. Per germline, CDR1 KGHSH and CDR2 LQKENI. The chain's CDR3 is CASSPTREGSGNEQFF. Written as DNA, the CDR3 is TGTGCCAGCTCACCGACGAGGGAGGGATCGGGCAATGAGCAGTTCTTC.

This clone came up once. The V gene is TRBV5-1, the J gene TRBJ2-1; 9 nucleotides align to TRBD1. CDR3 length: 15 amino acids. The V gene's germline CDR1 is SGHRS and CDR2 YFSETQ. Losses at the gene ends were 0 bases for V and 5 bases for J; bases not matched to a gene: 3. The CDR3 sequence: CASSLVGTGNNEQFF. In nucleotides, the CDR3 is TGCGCCAGCAGCTTGGTGGGGACAGGGAACAATGAGCAGTTCTTC.

The chain has TRBV27 and TRBJ1-1, with 7 positions matching TRBD1. The CDR3 is 16 residues long. Germline V gives CDR1 MNHEY, CDR2 SMNVEV (reference sequence). The V segment lost 6 bases and the J segment 1 base; nucleotides outside the gene matches: 11. This CDR3 reads CASSMGQRGWNTEAFF. The CDR3 DNA reads as TGTGCCAGCAGCATGGGACAGAGGGGATGGAACACTGAAGCTTTCTTT.

The chain couples TRBV5-1 to TRBJ1-1, with 8 bases matching TRBD1. Germline V lookup: CDR1 SGHRS, CDR2 YFSETQ. CDR3 length: 13 residues. Trimming took 3 bases from V and 5 from J; bases not matched to a gene: 3. The CDR3 protein is CASSSDRVTEAFF. The CDR3 DNA reads as TGCGCCAGCAGCTCGGACAGGGTGACTGAAGCTTTCTTT.

This clone was seen just once. V is TRBV28 and J is TRBJ2-4; D is possibly TRBD2 (6 bases). CDR1 and CDR2 (germline): MDHEN, SYDVKM. The length of the CDR3 is 15 residues. The ends were cut back, 3 bases at V and 0 bases at J, with 9 bases in the middle. Written as DNA, the CDR3 is TGTGCCAGCAGTTTTGCCGGGGGAGCCAAAAACATTCAGTACTTC. This codes for CASSFAGGAKNIQYF.

The J gene is TRBJ2-3, the V gene TRBV27, with no clear D. The CDR3 length is 9 residues. Between the trimmed V and J ends, which lost 8 bases and 6 bases, there was a span of 3 bases. Germline CDR1 is MNHEY and CDR2 is SMNVEV (reference sequence). This CDR3 is CASADTQYF. As DNA, the CDR3 is TGTGCCAGCGCGGATACGCAGTATTTT.

The chain couples TRBV4-1 to TRBJ1-6, with TRBD1 matching over 7 bases. The CDR3 runs to 15 residues. Germline V gene sequence: CDR1 MGHRA, CDR2 YSYEKL. The V gene end was trimmed by 0 bases and the J gene end by 7 bases; junction bases not matched to a gene: 3. CDR3 in amino acids: CASSQEDRTNSPLHF. CDR3 in DNA: TGCGCCAGCAGCCAAGAGGACAGGACGAATTCACCCCTCCACTTT.

V gene TRBV29-1 combines with J gene TRBJ1-2, with TRBD1 matching over 7 bases. Trimming at V came to 6 bases and at J to 6 bases, leaving 13 bases not matched to a gene. The germline V gene has CDR1 SQVTM and CDR2 ANQGSEA. This CDR3 is 14 amino acids long. The CDR3 protein is CSVDPGGEINGYTF. CDR3 in DNA: TGCAGCGTCGACCCAGGGGGAGAGATTAATGGCTACACCTTC.

The rearrangement links TRBV5-1 to TRBJ2-7; 10 positions agree with TRBD2. The junction had 19 bases not matched to a gene; V was cut back by 3 bases and J by 1 base. There are 20 residues in the CDR3. Germline V lookup: CDR1 SGHRS, CDR2 YFSETQ. The CDR3 sequence: CASSSRMVGLAGVQSYEQYF. The CDR3 region has the DNA TGCGCCAGCAGCTCACGTATGGTGGGGCTAGCGGGAGTTCAATCCTACGAGCAGTACTTC.

This clone was counted a single time. A read error may account for a junction end that differs from germline. The sample contains more than one DNA sequence encoding this CDR3. The chain couples TRBV10-3 to TRBJ2-1; 13 bases fit TRBD2. This CDR3 has 14 residues. The V gene's germline CDR1 is ENHRY and CDR2 SYGVKD. In DNA, the CDR3 is TGCGCCATCAGCACAGGGGGCCCTACTAGCGGGAGGGTCTTC. As protein: CAISTGGPTSGRVF.

The chain employs TRBV30 and TRBJ2-7; D perhaps matches TRBD2 (6 bases). There are 15 residues in the CDR3. V dropped 1 base and J dropped 0 bases, with 13 bases sitting between them. The V gene's germline CDR1 is GTSNPN and CDR2 SVGIG (reference sequence). DNA for the CDR3: TGTGCCTGGAGTGACCCCCTAGCGCACTCCTACGAGCAGTACTTC. Its translation is CAWSDPLAHSYEQYF.

The V gene is TRBV4-1, the J gene TRBJ2-7, with D possibly being TRBD2 (5 bases). The V gene lost 1 base and the J gene lost 0 bases, with 10 bases spanning the gap. The CDR3 sequence is 15 residues long. The V gene's germline CDR1 is MGHRA and CDR2 YSYEKL. The CDR3 sequence is CASSQADSYSYEQYF. CDR3 in DNA: TGCGCCAGCAGCCAAGCGGACTCGTACTCCTACGAGCAGTACTTC.